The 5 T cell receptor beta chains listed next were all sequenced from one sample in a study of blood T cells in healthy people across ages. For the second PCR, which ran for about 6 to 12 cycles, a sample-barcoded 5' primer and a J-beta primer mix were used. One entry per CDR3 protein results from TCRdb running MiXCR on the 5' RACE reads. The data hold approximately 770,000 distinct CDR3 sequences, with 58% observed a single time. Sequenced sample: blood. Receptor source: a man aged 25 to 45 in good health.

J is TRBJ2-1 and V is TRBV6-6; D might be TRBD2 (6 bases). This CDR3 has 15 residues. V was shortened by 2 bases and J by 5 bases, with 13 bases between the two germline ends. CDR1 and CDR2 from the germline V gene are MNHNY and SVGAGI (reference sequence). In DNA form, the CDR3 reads TGTGCCAGCAGTTACGCGGGGATCCTCAACAATGAGCAGTTCTTC. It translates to CASSYAGILNNEQFF.

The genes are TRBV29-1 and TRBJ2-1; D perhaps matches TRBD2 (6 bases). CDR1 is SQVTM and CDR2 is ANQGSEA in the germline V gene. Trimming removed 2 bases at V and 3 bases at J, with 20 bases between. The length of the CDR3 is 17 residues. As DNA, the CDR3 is TGCAGCGTTGAAAGGCCCCGGGAACTAGCATTCTACAATGAGCAGTTCTTC. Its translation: CSVERPRELAFYNEQFF.

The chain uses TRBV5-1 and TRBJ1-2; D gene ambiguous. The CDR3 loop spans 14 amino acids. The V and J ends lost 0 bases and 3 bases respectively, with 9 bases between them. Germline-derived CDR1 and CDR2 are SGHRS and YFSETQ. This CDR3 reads CASSLAAGDYGYTF. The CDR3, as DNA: TGCGCCAGCAGCTTGGCGGCAGGAGACTATGGCTACACCTTC. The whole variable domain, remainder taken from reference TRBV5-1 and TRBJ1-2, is KAGVTQTPRYLIKTRGQQVTLSCSPISGHRSVSWYQQTPGQGLQFLFEYFSETQRNKGNFPGRFSGRQFSNSRSEMNVSTLELGDSALYLCASSLAAGDYGYTFGSGTRLTVV.

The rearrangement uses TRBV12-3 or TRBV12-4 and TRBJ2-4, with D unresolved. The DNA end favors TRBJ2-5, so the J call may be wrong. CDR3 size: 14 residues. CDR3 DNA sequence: TGTGCCAGCAGTTTTCCGACCCATCAAGAGACCCAGTACTTC. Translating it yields CASSFPTHQETQYF.

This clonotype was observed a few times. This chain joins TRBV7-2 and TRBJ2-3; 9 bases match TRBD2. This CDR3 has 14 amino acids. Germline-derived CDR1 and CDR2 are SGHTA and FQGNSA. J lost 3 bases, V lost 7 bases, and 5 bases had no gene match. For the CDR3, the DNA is TGTGCCAGCACCCCGGGACTAGCAACAGATACGCAGTATTTT. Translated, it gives CASTPGLATDTQYF.